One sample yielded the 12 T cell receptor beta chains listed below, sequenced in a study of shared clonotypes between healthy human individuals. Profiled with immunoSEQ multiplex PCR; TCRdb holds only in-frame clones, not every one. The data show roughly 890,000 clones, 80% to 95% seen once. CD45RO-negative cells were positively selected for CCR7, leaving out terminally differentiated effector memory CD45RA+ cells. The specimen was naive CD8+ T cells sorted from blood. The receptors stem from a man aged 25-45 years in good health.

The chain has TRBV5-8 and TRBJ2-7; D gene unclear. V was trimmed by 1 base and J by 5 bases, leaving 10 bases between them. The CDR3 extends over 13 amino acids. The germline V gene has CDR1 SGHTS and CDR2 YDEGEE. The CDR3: CASSLTERNEQYF. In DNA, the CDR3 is TGTGCCAGCAGCTTGACAGAGCGAAACGAGCAGTACTTC.

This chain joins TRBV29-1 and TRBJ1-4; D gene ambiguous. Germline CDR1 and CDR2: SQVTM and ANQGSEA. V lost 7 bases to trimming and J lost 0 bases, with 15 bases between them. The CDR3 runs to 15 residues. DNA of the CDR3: TGCAGCGGGTGGTTCCAAACGGCAACTAATGAAAAACTGTTTTTT. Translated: CSGWFQTATNEKLFF.

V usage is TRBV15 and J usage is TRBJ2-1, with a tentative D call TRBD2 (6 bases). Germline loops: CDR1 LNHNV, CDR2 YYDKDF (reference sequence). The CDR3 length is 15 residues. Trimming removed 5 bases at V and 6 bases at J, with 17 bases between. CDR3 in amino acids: CATSHPRESRNEQFF. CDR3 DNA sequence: TGTGCCACCAGCCACCCCCGGGAGTCCCGCAATGAGCAGTTCTTC.

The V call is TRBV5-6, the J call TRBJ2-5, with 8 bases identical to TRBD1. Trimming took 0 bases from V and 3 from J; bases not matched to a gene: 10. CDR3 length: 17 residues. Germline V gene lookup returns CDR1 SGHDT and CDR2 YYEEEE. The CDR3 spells CASSLATDRVGKETQYF. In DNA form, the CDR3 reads TGTGCCAGCAGCTTGGCTACGGACAGGGTAGGGAAAGAGACCCAGTACTTC.

Written as DNA, the CDR3 is TGTGCCAGCAGCTGGAGGGACAGGGGCCAGTACGAGCAGTACTTC. This codes for CASSWRDRGQYEQYF. The chain employs TRBV5-5 and TRBJ2-7; 10 bases align to TRBD1. CDR1 is SGHKS, CDR2 YYEKEE, per germline (reference sequence). The V gene end was trimmed by 3 bases and the J gene end by 4 bases; junction bases not matched to a gene: 7. This CDR3 contains 15 residues.

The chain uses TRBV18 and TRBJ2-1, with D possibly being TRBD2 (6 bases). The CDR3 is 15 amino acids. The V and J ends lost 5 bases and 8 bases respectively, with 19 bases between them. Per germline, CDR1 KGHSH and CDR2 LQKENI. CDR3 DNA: TGTGCCAGCTCAAACGGGATCTCGGGACTCGATGAGCAGTTCTTC. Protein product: CASSNGISGLDEQFF.

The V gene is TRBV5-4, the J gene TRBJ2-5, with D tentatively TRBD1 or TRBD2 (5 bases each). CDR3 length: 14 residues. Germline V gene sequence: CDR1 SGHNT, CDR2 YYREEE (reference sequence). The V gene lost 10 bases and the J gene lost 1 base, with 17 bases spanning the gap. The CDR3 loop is CAGRREGIQETQYF. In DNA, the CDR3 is TGTGCCGGGAGACGTGAGGGGATCCAAGAGACCCAGTACTTC.

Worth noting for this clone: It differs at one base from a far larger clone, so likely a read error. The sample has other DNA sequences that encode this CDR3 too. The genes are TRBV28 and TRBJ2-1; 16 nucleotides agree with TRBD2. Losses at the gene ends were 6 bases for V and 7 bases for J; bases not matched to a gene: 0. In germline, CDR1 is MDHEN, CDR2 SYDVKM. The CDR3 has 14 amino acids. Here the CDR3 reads CASRGLAGGNEQFF. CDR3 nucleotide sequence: TGTGCCAGCAGGGGACTAGCGGGAGGGAATGAGCAGTTCTTC.

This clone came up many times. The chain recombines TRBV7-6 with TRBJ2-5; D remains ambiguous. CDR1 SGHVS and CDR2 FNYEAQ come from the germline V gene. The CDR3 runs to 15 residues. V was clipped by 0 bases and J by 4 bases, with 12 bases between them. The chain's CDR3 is CASSLAASLGETQYF. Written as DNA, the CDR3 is TGTGCCAGCAGCTTAGCGGCTAGTCTGGGAGAGACCCAGTACTTC.

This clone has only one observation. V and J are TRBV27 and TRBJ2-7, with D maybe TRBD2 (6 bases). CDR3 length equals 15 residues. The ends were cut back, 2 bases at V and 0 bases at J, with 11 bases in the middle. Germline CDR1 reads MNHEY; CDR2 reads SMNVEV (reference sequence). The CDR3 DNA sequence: TGTGCCAGCAGTTTAGGTGCTAGCGACTCCTACGAGCAGTACTTC. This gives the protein CASSLGASDSYEQYF.

CDR3 DNA sequence: TGTGCCAGCAGCGGGACTAGCGGGGGGAACACCGGGGAGCTGTTTTTT. Amino acid sequence: CASSGTSGGNTGELFF. The chain carries TRBV27 and TRBJ2-2, with TRBD2 matching 14 bases. This CDR3 contains 16 residues. Germline V gene sequence: CDR1 MNHEY, CDR2 SMNVEV (reference sequence). V dropped 6 bases and J dropped 1; count of bases not matched to a gene: 1.

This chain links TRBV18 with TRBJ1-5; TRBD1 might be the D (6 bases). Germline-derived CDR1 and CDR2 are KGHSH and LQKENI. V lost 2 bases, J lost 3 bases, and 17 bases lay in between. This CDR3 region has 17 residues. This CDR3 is CASSPGGPGEFNQPQHF. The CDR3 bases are TGTGCCAGCTCACCAGGGGGGCCAGGGGAATTCAATCAGCCCCAGCATTTT.